The clone carrying this T cell receptor beta chain was picked up one time. This entry is derived from a study of blood T cell repertoires in COVID-19. CDR1 and CDR2 (germline): WSHSY, SAAADI. The CDR3 contains 15 residues. Trimming at V came to 6 bases and at J to 0 bases, leaving 8 bases not matched to a gene. Profiled with immunoSEQ multiplex PCR; TCRdb holds only in-frame clones, not every one. The sample lists roughly 260,000 clones; approximately 89% were seen once. The TCR originated in a woman in her fifties or sixties with acute or convalescent COVID-19. This chain connects TRBV10-2 to TRBJ2-7; TRBD1 agrees at 7 bases. Specimen: peripheral blood. In DNA, the CDR3 is TGCGCCAGCAGCCTGGGACAGCCTAACTCCTACGAGCAGTACTTC. This codes for CASSLGQPNSYEQYF.